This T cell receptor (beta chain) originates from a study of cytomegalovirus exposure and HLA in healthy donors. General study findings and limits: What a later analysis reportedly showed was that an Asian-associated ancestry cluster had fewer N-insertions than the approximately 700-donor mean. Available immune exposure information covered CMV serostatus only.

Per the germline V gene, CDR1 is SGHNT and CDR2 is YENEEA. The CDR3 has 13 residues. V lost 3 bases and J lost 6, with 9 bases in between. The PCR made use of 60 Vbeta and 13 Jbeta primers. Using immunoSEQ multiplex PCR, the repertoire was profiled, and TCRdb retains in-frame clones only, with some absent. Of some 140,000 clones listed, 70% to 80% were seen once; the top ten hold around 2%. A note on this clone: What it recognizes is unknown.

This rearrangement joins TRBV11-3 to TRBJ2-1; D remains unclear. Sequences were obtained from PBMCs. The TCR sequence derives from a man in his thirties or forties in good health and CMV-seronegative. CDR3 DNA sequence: TGTGCCAGCAGCTTGAACAGAGCCAATGAGCAGTTCTTC. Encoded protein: CASSLNRANEQFF.